A selection of T cell receptor beta chains follows, all from one sample in a study of cytomegalovirus exposure and HLA in healthy donors. The repertoire was sequenced with immunoSEQ multiplex PCR; TCRdb's copy has only in-frame clones and lacks some. The profile shows 150,000 to 200,000 clones, over 9.5% of them singletons. Sample: PBMCs. All receptors come from a man aged 50 to 59 in good health and CMV-seropositive. The CDR3 runs from the conserved cysteine through the conserved F or W. A D gene is named only where the DNA matches it firmly. The size of a clone is reported for some rows only, either as once, few or many, or as a class for expanded clones.

size,J,V,D,DNA,CDR3
few,TRBJ2-5,TRBV4-3,.,TGCGCCAGCAGCCAACAAATTGGTGGGGGGAAAGAGACCCAGTACTTC,CASSQQIGGGKETQYF
.,TRBJ1-3,TRBV11-2,.,TGTGCCAGCAGCTTAGGTCCCACAGGGTATGGAAACACCATATATTTT,CASSLGPTGYGNTIYF
.,TRBJ1-6,TRBV7-8,.,TGTGCCAGCAGCTTAGGGCCGAAGTATAATTCACCCCTCAACTTT,CASSLGPKYNSPLNF
.,TRBJ2-3,TRBV25-1,.,TGTGCCAGCAGTGACCTCAGTGCGGGATACAGGAGCACAGATACGCAGTATTTT,CASSDLSAGYRSTDTQYF
.,TRBJ2-3,TRBV5-8,TRBD2,TGTGCCAGCAGCTTTGGACAGGGACTAGCGGGGGGGCCCACAGATACGCAGTATTTT,CASSFGQGLAGGPTDTQYF
.,TRBJ2-5,TRBV5-4,TRBD1,TGTGCCAGCAGCAAGGACAGGGGGCTAGAGACCCAGTACTTC,CASSKDRGLETQYF
.,TRBJ2-3,TRBV7-9,TRBD1,TGTGCCAGCAGCACCCGGGACAGGGGGAGCCCAGATACGCAGTATTTT,CASSTRDRGSPDTQYF
few,TRBJ2-5,TRBV5-4,.,TGTGCCAGCAGCCTGGAACAGGTTGGGGAGACCCAGTACTTC,CASSLEQVGETQYF
few,TRBJ1-1,TRBV15,.,TGTGCCACCAGCAGAGATCAGACACTCTATCTCACTGAAGCTTTCTTT,CATSRDQTLYLTEAFF
few,TRBJ2-1,TRBV10-1,TRBD2,TGCGCCAGCAGTGAAAGCGCGGGAGGCTACAATGAGCAGTTCTTC,CASSESAGGYNEQFF
few,TRBJ1-6,TRBV19,TRBD1,TGTGCCAGTAGCCGTCGACAGGGTAATTCACCCCTCCACTTT,CASSRRQGNSPLHF
.,TRBJ1-5,TRBV7-9,.,TGTGCCAGCAGCTTACACGGACAGTCACATCAGCCCCAGCATTTT,CASSLHGQSHQPQHF
few,TRBJ2-2,TRBV4-3,TRBD2,TGCGCCAGCAGCCTGGGCGGGGGGGCCCCCGGGGAGCTGTTTTTT,CASSLGGGAPGELFF
.,TRBJ2-2,TRBV10-2,TRBD1,TGCGCCAGCAGGGTAGTTCCGGGACAGGGGGCCGTCGGGGAGCTGTTTTTT,CASRVVPGQGAVGELFF
few,TRBJ2-7,TRBV19,TRBD2,TGTGCCAGTAGTACTTCTTGGACTAGCGGCTCCTACGAGCAGTACTTC,CASSTSWTSGSYEQYF
few,TRBJ1-2,TRBV11-2,.,TGTGCCAGCAGCCTGGACAGCATCTATGGTTACACCTTC,CASSLDSIYGYTF
few,TRBJ2-1,TRBV7-2,.,TGTGCCAGCAGCTTAGTAGCGAAGCAGTTCTTC,CASSLVAKQFF
.,TRBJ1-4,TRBV28,.,TGTGCCAGCAGTTCCGGGGGGTCGGGGAACGAAAAACTGTTTTTT,CASSSGGSGNEKLFF
few,TRBJ1-2,TRBV2,.,TGTGCCAGCAGGTTCGATGGAGGGAATCAAGGCTACACCTTC,CASRFDGGNQGYTF
few,TRBJ2-5,TRBV5-1,.,TGCGCCAGCAGCTTGGAACAGGTACAAGAGACCCAGTACTTC,CASSLEQVQETQYF
.,TRBJ2-1,TRBV5-5,TRBD2,TGTGCCAGCAGCTGGGGGAGGGGCTCCTACAATGAGCAGTTCTTC,CASSWGRGSYNEQFF
.,TRBJ2-1,TRBV10-3,TRBD2,TGTGCCATCAGTGAGTACAGCGGGGGGGCCAATGAGCAGTTCTTC,CAISEYSGGANEQFF
.,TRBJ2-6,TRBV6-5,.,TGTGCCACACAACAGGCCTCCGGGGCCAACGTCCTGACTTTC,CATQQASGANVLTF
.,TRBJ1-5,TRBV7-8,.,TGTGCCAGCAGCTTAGCCACGGGGGGCGGCCAGCCCCAGCATTTT,CASSLATGGGQPQHF
few,TRBJ2-3,TRBV7-9,TRBD2,TGTGCCAGCAGCTCTACGGGACTAGGGGCAGATACGCAGTATTTT,CASSSTGLGADTQYF